This entry lists 27 T cell receptor beta chains sequenced from one sample in a study of T cells in Graves' hyperthyroidism and ophthalmopathy. Amplification yielded TCR beta CDR3 regions, with RNA transcripts as the source. The TCR CDR3 was amplified in a first-round RT-PCR using the HTBI primer set. TCRdb itself ran the multiplex PCR reads through MiXCR, one entry per CDR3 protein. The table shows 150,000 or so distinct CDR3 sequences, with more than 20% occurring only once. The sequencing sample was made of blood. These receptors originate from a woman between 50 and 59 years old with Graves' hyperthyroidism that later progressed to Graves' ophthalmopathy.

This clonotype was picked up many times. CDR3 region: CASSVEQRTDTQYF. CDR3 in DNA: TGTGCCAGCAGCGTAGAACAGCGAACGGATACGCAGTATTTT. J is TRBJ2-3 and V is TRBV9; no reliable D call. The CDR3 is 14 amino acids. Trimming took 0 bases from V and 6 from J, leaving 11 bases between them. Germline CDR1 and CDR2: SGDLS and YYNGEE.

This clonotype has a count of ten or more. V gene TRBV11-2 combines with J gene TRBJ2-7; tentatively, D is TRBD2 (6 bases). This CDR3 has 13 amino acids. Trimming removed 0 bases from V and 5 bases from J, with 8 bases in between. Germline values: CDR1 SGHAT, CDR2 FQNNGV. CDR3 sequence: CASSLELADEQYF. Written as DNA, the CDR3 is TGTGCCAGCAGCTTAGAACTAGCCGACGAGCAGTACTTC.

V usage is TRBV11-2 and J usage is TRBJ2-1; D is uncertain. From germline, CDR1 is SGHAT and CDR2 FQNNGV. This CDR3 spans 15 amino acids. V was trimmed by 6 bases and J by 4 bases, leaving 16 bases between them. The CDR3 DNA follows: TGTGCCAGCAGGAGAGAGGTGGCATTTTACAATGAGCAGTTCTTC. As protein: CASRREVAFYNEQFF. Combining the CDR3 with reference TRBV11-2 and TRBJ2-1 gives the whole variable domain EAGVAQSPRYKIIEKRQSVAFWCNPISGHATLYWYQQILGQGPKLLIQFQNNGVVDDSQLPKDRFSAERLKGVDSTLKIQPAKLEDSAVYLCASRREVAFYNEQFFGPGTRLTVL.

The V gene is TRBV18, the J gene TRBJ2-5; TRBD2 might be the D (5 bases). The length of the CDR3 is 16 residues. V gave up 4 bases and J gave up 5 bases, with 20 bases separating them. CDR1 and CDR2 (germline): KGHSH, LQKENI. The CDR3 DNA sequence: TGTGCCAGCTCACAGCGACGGGCGAGGGTTGGGGAGACCCAGTACTTC. It codes for CASSQRRARVGETQYF.

This chain joins TRBV16 and TRBJ1-2, with D perhaps matching TRBD1 (5 bases). This CDR3 contains 14 residues. V was shortened by 2 bases and J by 2 bases, with 9 bases between the two germline ends. Germline V gives CDR1 KGHSY, CDR2 FQNENV. The DNA of the CDR3 is TGTGCCAGCAGCCAAACCTGGGGCAACTATGGCTACACCTTC. Protein product: CASSQTWGNYGYTF.

The genes are TRBV11-3 and TRBJ2-1, with TRBD2 identical over 11 bases. V lost 1 base to trimming and J lost 3 bases; unmatched junction nucleotides: 2. Germline V lookup: CDR1 SGHNT, CDR2 YENEEA. This CDR3 is 16 amino acids long. This chain's CDR3 is CASSLGTSGFYNEQFF. For the CDR3, the DNA is TGTGCCAGCAGCTTAGGGACTAGCGGGTTCTACAATGAGCAGTTCTTC. The full variable domain, rest sourced from reference TRBV11-3 and TRBJ2-1, is EAGVVQSPRYKIIEKKQPVAFWCNPISGHNTLYWYLQNLGQGPELLIRYENEEAVDDSQLPKDRFSAERLKGVDSTLKIQPAELGDSAVYLCASSLGTSGFYNEQFFGPGTRLTVL.

The sample holds a few counts of this clonotype. V and J are TRBV9 and TRBJ2-3, with D unclear. Looked up from germline, CDR1 is SGDLS and CDR2 is YYNGEE. The CDR3 is 15 residues long. Trimming left V 0 bases short and J 1 base short, with 9 bases between. DNA of the CDR3: TGTGCCAGCAGCGTAGTGGCCAGCGGCACAGATACGCAGTATTTT. It encodes CASSVVASGTDTQYF.

The sample holds many counts of this clonotype. This chain joins TRBV27 and TRBJ1-2; D might be TRBD1 (5 bases). Germline assignment: CDR1 MNHEY and CDR2 SMNVEV (reference sequence). The CDR3 is 15 residues long. V lost 2 bases and J lost 2, with 12 bases in between. This CDR3 reads CASSLGAKKNYGYTF. The CDR3 DNA is TGTGCCAGCAGTTTAGGGGCAAAGAAGAACTATGGCTACACCTTC.

About this clonotype itself: One end of the junction does not line up with germline, which may come from a read error. This sequence joins TRBV6-9 and TRBJ2-1; D is perhaps TRBD2 (6 bases). Per germline, CDR1 MNHGY and CDR2 SVAAGI. CDR3 length equals 17 residues. The CDR3 region is CTSSYSKEGVSYNEQFF. CDR3 DNA sequence: TGTACCAGCAGTTACTCAAAGGAGGGAGTATCCTACAATGAGCAGTTCTTC.

This clonotype was recorded at least ten times. This chain uses TRBV30 with TRBJ2-4; the match to TRBD1 covers 7 bases. Per the germline V gene, CDR1 is GTSNPN and CDR2 is SVGIG (reference sequence). V shed 0 bases and J 0 bases; nucleotides not matched to a gene: 2. This CDR3 region has 15 residues. CDR3 sequence (DNA): TGTGCCTGGAGTGTACAGGGGACAGCCAAAAACATTCAGTACTTC. This sequence encodes CAWSVQGTAKNIQYF.

The chain links TRBV28 to TRBJ2-5; 11 nucleotides match TRBD2. Trimming took 10 bases from V and 4 from J; bases not matched to a gene: 5. The CDR3 totals 13 residues. In germline, CDR1 is MDHEN, CDR2 SYDVKM. The CDR3 DNA sequence: TGTGCCACCTCACTAGCGGGAGTAGAGACCCAGTACTTC. Amino acid sequence: CATSLAGVETQYF. The full variable domain, its missing parts supplied by reference TRBV28 and TRBJ2-5, is DVKVTQSSRYLVKRTGEKVFLECVQDMDHENMFWYRQDPGLGLRLIYFSYDVKMKEKGDIPEGYSVSREKKERFSLILESASTNQTSMYLCATSLAGVETQYFGPGTRLLVL.

The genes are TRBV20-1 and TRBJ1-2, with D maybe TRBD1 (5 bases). Trimming shortened V by 7 bases and J by 5 bases, and 14 bases separated the two germline ends. The CDR3 has 12 residues. Germline CDR1 and CDR2: DFQATT and SNEGSKA (reference sequence). In DNA, the CDR3 is TGCAGTGGAGGGACGGATCAATATGGCTACACCTTC. It codes for CSGGTDQYGYTF.

The sample holds many counts of this clonotype. This sequence joins TRBV19 and TRBJ2-5; D possibly corresponds to TRBD1 (7 bases). V gave up 11 bases and J gave up 6 bases, with 22 bases separating them. The CDR3 is made up of 14 amino acids. Per germline, CDR1 LNHDA and CDR2 SQIVND (reference sequence). CDR3 nucleotides: TGTGCCGCTGAAGATGGAGGGACAGTGAAGACCCAGTACTTC. This sequence encodes CAAEDGGTVKTQYF.

This clonotype was recorded at least ten times. This chain uses TRBV5-1 with TRBJ1-6; 8 bases match TRBD1. The CDR3 is made up of 15 amino acids. V gave up 0 bases and J gave up 10 bases; unmatched junction bases: 6. Germline assignment: CDR1 SGHRS and CDR2 YFSETQ. In DNA, the CDR3 is TGCGCCAGCAGCTTGGATCAGGGGGCTAAATCACCCCTCCACTTT. Translating it yields CASSLDQGAKSPLHF.

The J gene is TRBJ1-1, the V gene TRBV20-1; the D gene is possibly TRBD1 (5 bases). V lost 0 bases and J lost 7, with 12 bases in between. Germline V gene sequence: CDR1 DFQATT, CDR2 SNEGSKA (reference sequence). The CDR3 has 13 amino acids. Here the CDR3 DNA reads TGCAGTGCTAGAGAGGGGACTGAGATTGAAGCTTTCTTT. This translates into CSAREGTEIEAFF.

This clonotype has a count of ten or more. The chain carries TRBV5-1 and TRBJ2-7; D is unresolved. The V gene's germline CDR1 is SGHRS and CDR2 YFSETQ. Trimming left V 7 bases short and J 3 bases short, with 11 bases between. The CDR3 totals 12 residues. This CDR3 reads CASGPSFYEQYF. DNA for the CDR3: TGCGCCAGCGGTCCGAGTTTCTACGAGCAGTACTTC. Using reference TRBV5-1 and TRBJ2-7 for the parts outside the CDR3, the full variable domain is KAGVTQTPRYLIKTRGQQVTLSCSPISGHRSVSWYQQTPGQGLQFLFEYFSETQRNKGNFPGRFSGRQFSNSRSEMNVSTLELGDSALYLCASGPSFYEQYFGPGTRLTVT.

This clonotype was observed a few times. The V call is TRBV29-1, the J call TRBJ1-1; D is ambiguous. This CDR3 spans 11 amino acids. V gave up 7 bases and J gave up 9 bases, with 15 bases separating them. The germline gives CDR1 SQVTM, CDR2 ANQGSEA. CDR3 sequence: CSAALAGKAFF. For the CDR3, the DNA is TGCAGCGCAGCCCTTGCGGGGAAAGCTTTCTTT. Using reference TRBV29-1 and TRBJ1-1 for the parts outside the CDR3, the full variable domain is SAVISQKPSRDICQRGTSLTIQCQVDSQVTMMFWYRQQPGQSLTLIATANQGSEATYESGFVIDKFPISRPNLTFSTLTVSNMSPEDSSIYLCSAALAGKAFFGQGTRLTVV.

This clonotype was seen a handful of times. The rearrangement uses TRBV5-1 and TRBJ1-2; possible D gene TRBD1, 5 bases. Germline CDR1 and CDR2: SGHRS and YFSETQ. The CDR3 loop spans 14 amino acids. V was pared by 0 bases and J by 3 bases, with 9 bases between. In DNA form, the CDR3 reads TGCGCCAGCAGCTTGGGTGGGGCAGACTATGGCTACACCTTC. It yields the protein CASSLGGADYGYTF.

As regards this clonotype: A much larger clone lies one base from this, so it may be a read error. The chain couples TRBV12-3 or TRBV12-4 to TRBJ2-3; the match to TRBD1 covers 7 bases. The CDR3 extends over 14 amino acids. The trim removed 6 bases at V and 2 bases at J, leaving 5 bases unmatched. This CDR3 is CASSDREVTDTQYF. The CDR3 bases are TGTGCCAGCAGCGACAGGGAAGTCACAGATACGCAGTATTTT.

This clonotype was picked up a small number of times. The chain employs TRBV7-9 and TRBJ1-6, with TRBD1 matching over 8 bases. Germline-derived CDR1 and CDR2 are SEHNR and FQNEAQ (reference sequence). There are 14 residues in the CDR3. Trimming removed 3 bases from V and 10 bases from J; junction bases left unmatched: 5. The CDR3 region has the DNA TGTGCCAGCAGCTTGGACAGGGTCAGCTCACCCCTCCACTTT. This gives the protein CASSLDRVSSPLHF.

The table lists this clonotype with many counts. The gene calls are TRBV20-1 and TRBJ1-5; TRBD1 might be the D (5 bases). The CDR3 has 12 amino acids. Trimming removed 3 bases from V and 7 bases from J, with 10 bases in between. CDR1 is DFQATT, CDR2 SNEGSKA, per germline (reference sequence). This chain's CDR3 is CSASRGEQPQHF. The CDR3 region has the DNA TGCAGTGCTAGTAGGGGCGAACAGCCCCAGCATTTT.

This clonotype was found a few times. The CDR3 here is CASSLAGTSGSFEQYF. The CDR3 region has the DNA TGTGCCAGCAGCTTGGCCGGGACTAGCGGGAGCTTCGAGCAGTACTTC. The V and J genes are TRBV5-6 and TRBJ2-7, with 14 bases fitting TRBD2. This CDR3 has 16 residues. Unmatched junction bases numbered 5, after V lost 0 bases and J lost 6 bases. The germline gives CDR1 SGHDT, CDR2 YYEEEE.

This clonotype was seen a handful of times. This rearrangement joins TRBV11-2 to TRBJ2-1, with D possibly being TRBD2 (5 bases). Trimming stripped 3 bases from V and 2 bases from J, with 11 bases between. This CDR3 is 15 amino acids long. The germline CDR1 and CDR2 sequences are SGHAT and FQNNGV. The CDR3 spells CASSLVLGPYNEQFF. The CDR3 DNA is TGTGCCAGCAGCTTGGTACTAGGTCCCTACAATGAGCAGTTCTTC.

The genes are TRBV11-3 and TRBJ2-1; no clear D. CDR1 and CDR2 from the germline V gene are SGHNT and YENEEA. The ends were cut back, 4 bases at V and 8 bases at J, with 9 bases in the middle. The length of the CDR3 is 12 residues. The CDR3 nucleotides read TGTGCCAGCAGCTACGAACGAGATGAGCAGTTCTTC. Protein product: CASSYERDEQFF.

With respect to this clonotype: A much larger clone sits a single nucleotide away, making a read error possible. The rearrangement links TRBV29-1 to TRBJ2-1, with TRBD2 matching 12 bases. The J call is in doubt because the DNA end fits TRBJ2-7 better. This CDR3 is built from 14 residues. Germline values: CDR1 SQVTM, CDR2 ANQGSEA. CDR3 coding DNA: TGCAGCGTAGTGACTAGCGGGAGACGGAATGAGCAGTACTTC. Amino acid sequence: CSVVTSGRRNEQYF.

V and J are TRBV10-2 and TRBJ2-1; D gene unclear. V was cut by 4 bases and J by 10 bases, with 14 bases left in between. Per the germline V gene, CDR1 is WSHSY and CDR2 is SAAADI. The CDR3 is made up of 13 amino acids. Here the CDR3 reads CASSGRPGAEQFF. The CDR3 nucleotides are TGCGCCAGCAGTGGCCGACCCGGCGCGGAGCAGTTCTTC.

The chain couples TRBV5-5 to TRBJ2-1, with D perhaps TRBD2 (6 bases). The length of the CDR3 is 15 residues. Trimming took off 6 bases at V and 6 bases at J, with 19 bases between the two ends. Germline V gives CDR1 SGHKS, CDR2 YYEKEE (reference sequence). CDR3 sequence: CASTLGGVVGNEQFF. Here the CDR3 DNA reads TGTGCCAGCACCCTGGGGGGAGTGGTTGGCAATGAGCAGTTCTTC.